This is a list of T cell receptor beta chains from one sample in a study of blood T cell repertoires in COVID-19. The table came from immunoSEQ multiplex PCR; TCRdb's copy has only in-frame clones and leaves some out. The data show around 430,000 clones, approximately 87% seen once. Material: PBMCs or T cells enriched from blood (not recorded which). The receptor source for this set is a woman between 50 and 59 years old who had recovered from COVID-19. The CDR3 runs from the conserved cysteine through the conserved F or W. D genes are given only for firm matches. Size values are once, few and many counts, or a class for expanded clones, and some rows have none.

j_gene,abundance,v_gene,d_gene,CDR3nt,CDR3aa
TRBJ1-2,-,TRBV2,-,TGTGCCAGCAGTGAACGGGAGGGGCGCTATGGCTACACCTTC,CASSEREGRYGYTF
TRBJ1-6,-,TRBV14,TRBD1,TGTGCCAGCAGCCTCCAGGGGGCCTGGTCACCCCTCCACTTT,CASSLQGAWSPLHF
TRBJ1-1,-,TRBV5-4,TRBD1,TGTGCCAGCAGCTTGGGGGGCGCAGGGGGCACTGAAGCTTTCTTT,CASSLGGAGGTEAFF
TRBJ2-1,-,TRBV7-9,-,TGTGCCAGCAGCTTAGTAAATGAGCAGTTCTTC,CASSLVNEQFF
TRBJ1-5,once,TRBV9,-,TGTGCCAGCAGCGTAGACTTCGGAGGGCCCCAGCATTTT,CASSVDFGGPQHF
TRBJ1-4,once,TRBV2,-,TGTGCCAGCAGTGAATCGCGGGGGATAGTTGAAAAACTGTTTTTT,CASSESRGIVEKLFF
TRBJ2-7,-,TRBV18,TRBD1,TGTGCCAGCTCACGCCCGGACAGGGTGGGCTCCTACGAGCAGTACTTC,CASSRPDRVGSYEQYF
TRBJ2-2,-,TRBV5-5,-,TGTGCCAGCAGCTTGGCCGACGGGAGAGGTACCGGGGAGCTGTTTTTT,CASSLADGRGTGELFF
TRBJ1-1,-,TRBV7-8,-,TGTGCCAGCAGCTTTGCGGGCTACACTGAAGCTTTCTTT,CASSFAGYTEAFF
TRBJ2-1,-,TRBV25-1,-,TGTGCCAGCAGTGACAGGGTTGACTACAATGAGCAGTTCTTC,CASSDRVDYNEQFF
TRBJ1-2,-,TRBV6-5,-,TGTGCCAGCAGGCAGGGGTCTAACTATGGCTACACCTTC,CASRQGSNYGYTF
TRBJ1-5,-,TRBV19,-,TGTGCCAGTAGCAAGATGGGCTTCGATCAGCCCCAGCATTTT,CASSKMGFDQPQHF
TRBJ1-1,-,TRBV4-2,-,TGTGCCAGCAGCCCCATTAAATGGGGGCCCAACACTGAAGCTTTCTTT,CASSPIKWGPNTEAFF
TRBJ2-7,-,TRBV15,TRBD1,TGTGCCACCAGCGCCAGGACAGGGAACTCCTACGAGCAGTACTTC,CATSARTGNSYEQYF
TRBJ2-7,-,TRBV28,-,TGTGCCAGCAGTACCGGGACACTCCCATACGAGCAGTACTTC,CASSTGTLPYEQYF
TRBJ2-1,-,TRBV28,TRBD2,TGTGCCAGCAGTTCCCCGACTAGCGGGAGCTACAATGAGCAGTTCTTC,CASSSPTSGSYNEQFF
TRBJ1-6,few,TRBV27,-,TGTGCCAGCAGTTCCCTCACTACAGGGCCTAATTCACCCCTCCACTTT,CASSSLTTGPNSPLHF
TRBJ1-1,once,TRBV2,-,TGTGCCAGCAGTCTAGGGGGGAACACTGAAGCTTTCTTT,CASSLGGNTEAFF